Listed below are T cell receptor beta chains from one sample, sequenced in a study of human T cells and chemical hapten exposure. From the RACE reads, TCRdb called clonotypes with MiXCR, one entry per CDR3 protein. The sample includes under 200,000 distinct CDR3 sequences, 28% of them seen just once. This sample comprised whole blood, obtained in connection with sensitization to the hapten diphenylcyclopropenone (DPC). The receptors were gathered from a woman aged 18 to 35 with alopecia areata. Some clones in this sample may be carry-over from other donors' samples. CDR3s include the opening cysteine and the closing phenylalanine or tryptophan. The order of the fields is V gene, CDR3 protein.

v_call: TRBV20-1
cdr3_aa: CSANMRRNNSPLHF

v_call: TRBV28
cdr3_aa: CASSSFGTGVFNTEAFF

v_call: TRBV18
cdr3_aa: CASSLKTNTEAFF

v_call: TRBV20-1
cdr3_aa: CSARRGDTEAFF

v_call: TRBV4-3
cdr3_aa: CASSQFFPGTSGYEQYF

v_call: TRBV7-2
cdr3_aa: CASSLGASPYEQYF

v_call: TRBV20-1
cdr3_aa: CSARDTRQGAYEQYF

v_call: TRBV11-2
cdr3_aa: CASSLDGGGRFSGNTIYF

v_call: TRBV14
cdr3_aa: CASSSRLAPRTRYF

v_call: TRBV5-4
cdr3_aa: CASSPGKGEIRPYF

v_call: TRBV29-1
cdr3_aa: CSVDGGYGDTQYF

v_call: TRBV10-2
cdr3_aa: CASSELGTGGLNTEAFF

v_call: TRBV9
cdr3_aa: CASSVRLAVPNEQFF

v_call: TRBV9
cdr3_aa: CASGSTGELFF

v_call: TRBV18
cdr3_aa: CASSSGGTAFF

v_call: TRBV20-1
cdr3_aa: CSARKDTNQPQHF

v_call: TRBV25-1
cdr3_aa: CASSRTGAPLSYEQYF

v_call: TRBV5-4
cdr3_aa: CASSPGGPTGELFF

v_call: TRBV4-2
cdr3_aa: CASSQERRGNQPQHF

v_call: TRBV30
cdr3_aa: CAWSVNIRDRAGGEQYF

v_call: TRBV28
cdr3_aa: CASTSGTSGRNEQFF

v_call: TRBV27
cdr3_aa: CASSFHLAPYEQYF

v_call: TRBV7-2
cdr3_aa: CASSLWTGVEAFF

v_call: TRBV5-1
cdr3_aa: CASSFGTTVMNTEAFF

v_call: TRBV20-1
cdr3_aa: CSAPPGPDYGYTF

v_call: TRBV6-5
cdr3_aa: CASSYGTASDTQYF

v_call: TRBV29-1
cdr3_aa: CSVGPGKGYTF

v_call: TRBV12-3/TRBV12-4
cdr3_aa: CASSLGGGGTGANVLTF

v_call: TRBV4-3
cdr3_aa: CASSQEWQSYEQYF

v_call: TRBV24-1
cdr3_aa: CATSGPGGSNQPQHF

v_call: TRBV10-3
cdr3_aa: CAIASSGETQYF

v_call: TRBV5-1
cdr3_aa: CASSPHPGQVYGYTF

v_call: TRBV18
cdr3_aa: CASSPTGVSNQPQHF

v_call: TRBV7-9
cdr3_aa: CASSLSLGQDTGELFF

v_call: TRBV4-3
cdr3_aa: CASSQELALGTDTQYF

v_call: TRBV12-3/TRBV12-4
cdr3_aa: CASSGGLNQPQHF

v_call: TRBV15
cdr3_aa: CATSRSGANGYTF

v_call: TRBV7-9
cdr3_aa: CASSRSGIGATDTQYF

v_call: TRBV7-2
cdr3_aa: CASSWGPGLSTDTQYF

v_call: TRBV9
cdr3_aa: CASSVRESAYEQYF

v_call: TRBV30
cdr3_aa: CAWSAGPQPQHF

v_call: TRBV19
cdr3_aa: CASSVRGNTDTQYF

v_call: TRBV6-1
cdr3_aa: CASSGRGYSPLHF

v_call: TRBV9
cdr3_aa: CASSGEGLAGGPNNEQFF

v_call: TRBV20-1
cdr3_aa: CSAGVQGTQYF

v_call: TRBV29-1
cdr3_aa: CSTRDNSNEKLFF

v_call: TRBV10-3
cdr3_aa: CAISGTGLSEQFF

v_call: TRBV18
cdr3_aa: CASSLQGAGTEAFF

v_call: TRBV7-8
cdr3_aa: CASSLGGGTGANVLTF

v_call: TRBV29-1
cdr3_aa: CSVVSPKQGSRGLETQYF

v_call: TRBV9
cdr3_aa: CASSPASGYYEQYF

v_call: TRBV5-1
cdr3_aa: CASSLNRANYGYTF

v_call: TRBV12-3/TRBV12-4
cdr3_aa: CASSLGGAQETQYF

v_call: TRBV4-3
cdr3_aa: CASSQGRGANTGELFF

v_call: TRBV6-5
cdr3_aa: CASSSWGGFKNIQYF

v_call: TRBV24-1
cdr3_aa: CATSDGGVPQHF

v_call: TRBV7-6
cdr3_aa: CASSQEPINYGYTF